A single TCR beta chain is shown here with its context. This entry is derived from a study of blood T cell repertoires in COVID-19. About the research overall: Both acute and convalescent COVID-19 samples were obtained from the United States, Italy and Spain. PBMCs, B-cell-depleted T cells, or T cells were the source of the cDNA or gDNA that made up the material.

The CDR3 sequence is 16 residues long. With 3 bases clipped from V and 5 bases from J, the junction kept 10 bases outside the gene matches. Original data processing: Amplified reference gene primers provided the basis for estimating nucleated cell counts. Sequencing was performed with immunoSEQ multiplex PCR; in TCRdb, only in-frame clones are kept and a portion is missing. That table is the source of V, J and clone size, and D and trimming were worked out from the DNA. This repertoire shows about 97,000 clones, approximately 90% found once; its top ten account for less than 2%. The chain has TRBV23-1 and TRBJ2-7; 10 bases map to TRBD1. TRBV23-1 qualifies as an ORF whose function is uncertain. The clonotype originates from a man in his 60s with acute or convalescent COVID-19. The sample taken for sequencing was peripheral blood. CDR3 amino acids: CASSQPGTGVGNEQYF. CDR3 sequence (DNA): TGCGCCAGCAGTCAGCCCGGGACAGGGGTTGGGAACGAGCAGTACTTC.